The 20 T cell receptor beta chains below were found in one sample sequenced in a study of blood T cell repertoires in COVID-19 (dated by TCRdb to 2018 to 2021). The protocol used for the library was the immunoSEQ multiplex PCR assay. Imported from immuneACCESS, the table was reduced by TCRdb to in-frame sequences with V and J called. These copies leave out some clones; in studies compared against another copy, an unresolved V gene accounts for under half, and the cause of the remainder is not known. This sample lists 120,000 or so clones; under 85% were detected once. Clones ranked in the top ten supply about 12% of the sample. What was sequenced was peripheral blood. The origin of the receptors is a man aged 60 to 69 with acute or convalescent COVID-19.

The chain couples TRBV3-1 (or the pseudogene TRBV3-2) to TRBJ2-3; 7 bases are shared with TRBD2. Germline V gene data show CDR1 as LGHDT and CDR2 as YNNKEL (reference sequence). J gave up 2 bases and V 5 bases, and 16 bases lay outside the gene matches. The CDR3 is 18 amino acids. As DNA, the CDR3 is TGTGCCAGCAGCTCCTTGGGGGGGAGAGGGACCTCCACAGATACGCAGTATTTT. Amino acid sequence: CASSSLGGRGTSTDTQYF.

The rearrangement joins TRBV6-6 to TRBJ2-5; 10 bases fit TRBD2. The CDR3 extends over 15 amino acids. V shed 3 bases, J shed 4 bases, and the junction held 5 bases outside the gene matches. Germline assignment: CDR1 MNHNY and CDR2 SVGAGI (reference sequence). The CDR3 bases are TGTGCCAGCAGTTATGTCCGGACTAGCGGAGAGACCCAGTACTTC. The encoded protein is CASSYVRTSGETQYF.

Remarks on this clone: The junction shows a germline mismatch at one end, possibly a read error. The V gene is TRBV5-1, the J gene TRBJ1-4; a weak D match, TRBD1 (5 bases). Germline V CDR1 and CDR2: SGHRS, YFSETQ. This CDR3 is built from 15 residues. CDR3 protein: CASSLEGLWDENLFF. The CDR3 DNA reads TGCGCCAGCAGCTTGGAGGGGTTGTGGGATGAAAATCTGTTTTTT.

V gene TRBV28 combines with J gene TRBJ1-1, with 9 bases fitting TRBD1. Germline V lookup: CDR1 MDHEN, CDR2 SYDVKM. V shed 6 bases, J shed 4 bases, and the junction held 9 bases outside the gene matches. The CDR3 consists of 15 residues. This CDR3 reads CASRPLDRGGTEAFF. In nucleotides, the CDR3 is TGTGCCAGCAGACCTCTGGACAGGGGTGGCACTGAAGCTTTCTTT.

The genes are TRBV6-4 and TRBJ2-1, with a tentative D call TRBD1 (5 bases). V lost 0 bases, J lost 2 bases, and 11 bases lay in between. The CDR3 runs 16 residues. Germline V gene sequence: CDR1 MRHNA, CDR2 SNTAGT. The CDR3: CASSDSWAGTYNEQFF. The CDR3 coding sequence is TGTGCCAGCAGTGACTCCTGGGCAGGGACCTACAATGAGCAGTTCTTC.

This rearrangement joins TRBV18 to TRBJ2-1, with 9 bases identical to TRBD2. J was trimmed by 0 bases and V by 2 bases; bases with no gene match: 20. CDR1 is KGHSH and CDR2 is LQKENI in the germline V gene. The CDR3 totals 22 residues. The CDR3 bases are TGTGCCAGCTCACCAAATTGGCGGGCTAGCGGGACTACTAACAGCTCCTACAATGAGCAGTTCTTC. Its translation is CASSPNWRASGTTNSSYNEQFF.

This clone appeared a few times. V gene TRBV25-1 combines with J gene TRBJ2-1; 9 positions agree with TRBD2. Germline V lookup: CDR1 MGHDK, CDR2 SYGVNS. The CDR3 totals 16 residues. V lost 3 bases, J lost 4 bases, and 7 bases stayed unmatched. CDR3 nucleotide sequence: TGTGCCAGCAGTGACGATAGCGGGAGTTATTACAATGAGCAGTTCTTC. As protein: CASSDDSGSYYNEQFF.

J is TRBJ1-2 and V is TRBV4-2; 11 bases match TRBD1. V trimming: 0 bases; J trimming: 5 bases; junction bases outside the gene matches: 5. Germline V gene lookup returns CDR1 LGHNA and CDR2 YNFKEQ. This CDR3 comprises 16 residues. The chain's CDR3 is CASSQDWTGGQYGYTF. In nucleotides, the CDR3 is TGTGCCAGCAGCCAAGACTGGACAGGGGGCCAGTATGGCTACACCTTC.

In this sample, this clone turned up once. The CDR3, as DNA: TGTGCCAGCAGTGATACCGGGACTAGCGGGAGAGAGACCCAGTACTTC. Translated: CASSDTGTSGRETQYF. The chain joins TRBV3-1 (or the pseudogene TRBV3-2) to TRBJ2-5; 14 positions agree with TRBD2. V was pared by 6 bases and J by 4 bases, with 7 bases of the junction left unmatched. This CDR3 is 16 amino acids long. Germline V gives CDR1 LGHDT, CDR2 YNNKEL (reference sequence).

The V call is TRBV6-5, the J call TRBJ1-1, with 10 bases that match TRBD1. V lost 6 bases and J lost 6; bases outside the gene matches: 7. Germline V gene sequence: CDR1 MNHEY, CDR2 SVGAGI. This CDR3 is 14 amino acids long. CDR3 DNA sequence: TGTGCCAGCAGCTGGACAGGGGGAAAGGCTGAAGCTTTCTTT. Protein product: CASSWTGGKAEAFF.

This sequence joins TRBV5-1 and TRBJ2-1; TRBD2 aligns across 10 bases. The CDR3 is made up of 20 amino acids. The ends lost 0 bases at V and 8 bases at J; junction bases unmatched: 20. Germline CDR1 SGHRS, CDR2 YFSETQ. The CDR3 bases are TGCGCCAGCAGCTTGGATGTCCGGCGGTATACTAGCGGGAAATGGTATGAGCAGTTCTTC. It translates to CASSLDVRRYTSGKWYEQFF.

The chain carries TRBV29-1 and TRBJ2-1; 13 bases are a match to TRBD2. The germline gives CDR1 SQVTM, CDR2 ANQGSEA. Trimming cost V 4 bases and J 10 bases; bases outside gene matches: 7. This CDR3 has 14 residues. This CDR3 reads CSVVGLAGVGEQFF. The DNA of the CDR3 is TGCAGCGTTGTTGGACTAGCGGGAGTCGGAGAGCAGTTCTTC.

The gene calls are TRBV14 and TRBJ2-7; 9 nucleotides line up with TRBD1. With V trimmed by 5 bases and J by 6 bases, 14 bases remained unmatched. The CDR3 contains 16 residues. In germline, CDR1 is SGHDN, CDR2 FVKESK. In nucleotides, the CDR3 is TGTGCCAGCAGCAACAGCCCCGGGACAGGGTTAGGCGAGCAGTACTTC. Translated: CASSNSPGTGLGEQYF.

The chain joins TRBV18 to TRBJ2-2; the match to TRBD1 covers 8 bases. Germline V gene data show CDR1 as KGHSH and CDR2 as LQKENI. The CDR3 has 17 residues. The V segment lost 4 bases and the J segment 4 bases; nucleotides outside the gene matches: 11. The CDR3 here is CASSLGTGRSGTGELFF. CDR3 DNA sequence: TGTGCCAGCTCACTCGGGACAGGTCGGTCGGGCACCGGGGAGCTGTTTTTT.

This clone has a handful of counts. The chain employs TRBV9 and TRBJ2-7, with 7 bases that match TRBD2. This CDR3 region has 15 residues. With V trimmed by 0 bases and J by 5 bases, 8 bases remained unmatched. In germline, CDR1 is SGDLS, CDR2 YYNGEE. The CDR3 loop reads CASSVAPTSLDEQYF. For the CDR3, the DNA is TGTGCCAGCAGCGTAGCTCCGACTAGCTTGGACGAGCAGTACTTC.

The V call is TRBV11-2, the J call TRBJ1-1; D uncertain. Trimming shortened V by 5 bases and J by 4 bases, and 11 bases separated the two germline ends. Germline CDR1 and CDR2: SGHAT and FQNNGV. The length of the CDR3 is 13 residues. The CDR3 reads CASSPFGSTEAFF. CDR3 coding DNA: TGTGCCAGCAGCCCCTTCGGGAGCACTGAAGCTTTCTTT.

The chain couples TRBV6-5 to TRBJ2-2; 7 nucleotides align to TRBD1. The CDR3 length is 13 residues. Germline V CDR1 and CDR2: MNHEY, SVGAGI. Germline trimming cut 6 bases from V and 6 bases from J; bases unmatched to any gene: 4. The CDR3 region is CASRSTGPGELFF. The DNA of the CDR3 is TGTGCCAGCAGGTCGACAGGGCCCGGGGAGCTGTTTTTT.

This rearrangement joins TRBV6-6 to TRBJ1-4; 9 bases line up with TRBD1. The CDR3 sequence is 15 residues long. Losses at the gene ends were 2 bases for V and 6 bases for J; bases not matched to a gene: 4. Germline-derived CDR1 and CDR2 are MNHNY and SVGAGI (reference sequence). CDR3 bases: TGTGCCAGCAGTTACCATCGGACAGGGGATGAAAAACTGTTTTTT. It codes for CASSYHRTGDEKLFF.

The J gene is TRBJ1-5, the V gene TRBV28; TRBD1 aligns across 8 bases. The CDR3 sequence is 14 residues long. Germline CDR1 MDHEN, CDR2 SYDVKM. Trimming removed 8 bases from V and 6 bases from J; junction bases left unmatched: 9. Here the CDR3 reads CASRGAGGGQPQHF. The CDR3, as DNA: TGTGCCAGCCGGGGGGCAGGGGGCGGTCAGCCCCAGCATTTT.

The chain links TRBV5-6 to TRBJ1-1, with a weak D call TRBD1 (6 bases). This CDR3 has 13 amino acids. CDR1 is SGHDT, CDR2 YYEEEE, per germline. The V and J ends lost 4 bases and 3 bases respectively, with 10 bases between them. Here the CDR3 reads CASSTDSYTEAFF. The CDR3 DNA reads TGTGCCAGCAGCACGGACAGTTACACTGAAGCTTTCTTT.